This entry features one TCR beta chain sequence. The antigen remains unidentified. This specimen belongs to a study of CD8 T cells in Susac syndrome. General observations from the study: The study conceded that relatively few individuals underwent its TCR sequencing and HLA analysis.

Random-hexamer reverse transcription was applied to about 0.5 to 1 ug RNA. One entry per CDR3 protein results from TCRdb running MiXCR on the immunoSEQ multiplex PCR reads. The sample records about 160,000 distinct CDR3 sequences, about 92% being singletons. The study sequenced TCR beta in blood CD8+ and CD4+ T cells. Looked up from germline, CDR1 is GTSNPN and CDR2 is SVGIG (reference sequence). The CDR3 consists of 10 residues. The ends were cut back, 6 bases at V and 3 bases at J, with 5 bases in the middle. The sample consisted of CD4+ T cells from PBMCs. This chain joins TRBV30 and TRBJ1-2; D gene unclear. The sequence derives from a human donor in good health. The CDR3 DNA sequence: TGTGCCTGCGCCTACTATGGCTACACCTTC. The encoded protein is CACAYYGYTF. Variable domain in full (rest from reference TRBV30 and TRBJ1-2): SQTIHQWPATLVQPVGSPLSLECTVEGTSNPNLYWYRQAAGRGLQLLFYSVGIGQISSEVPQNLSASRPQDRQFILSSKKLLLSDSGFYLCACAYYGYTFGSGTRLTVV.